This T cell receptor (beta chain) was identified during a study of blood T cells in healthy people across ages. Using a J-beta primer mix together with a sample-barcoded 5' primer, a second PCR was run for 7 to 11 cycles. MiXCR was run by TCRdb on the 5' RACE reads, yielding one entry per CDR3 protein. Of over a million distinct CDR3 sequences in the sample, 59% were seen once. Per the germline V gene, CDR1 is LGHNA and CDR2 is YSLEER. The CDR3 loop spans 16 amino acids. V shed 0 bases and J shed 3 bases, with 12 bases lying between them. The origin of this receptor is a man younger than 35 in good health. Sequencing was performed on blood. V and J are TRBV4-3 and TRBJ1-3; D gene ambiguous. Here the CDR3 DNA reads TGCGCCAGCAGCCAAGATCTGTTGGGAGGTGGAAACACCATATATTTT. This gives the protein CASSQDLLGGGNTIYF.